A single sample is the source of the 30 T cell receptor beta chains below, sequenced in a study of blood T cell repertoires in COVID-19. The protocol was immunoSEQ multiplex PCR, while the TCRdb copy is restricted to in-frame clones and leaves out a portion. The top ten hold less than 2% of the sample, which has 110,000 or so clones, over 70% seen once. Sequenced: peripheral blood. These receptors originate from a man in his fifties with acute or convalescent COVID-19.

The chain has TRBV18 and TRBJ2-3; 9 bases are shared with TRBD1. This CDR3 is 16 amino acids long. V lost 6 bases, J lost 2 bases, and 9 bases stayed unmatched. The V gene's germline CDR1 is KGHSH and CDR2 LQKENI. CDR3 region: CASSPGTGTPTDTQYF. CDR3 DNA: TGTGCCAGCTCTCCCGGGACAGGGACCCCCACAGATACGCAGTATTTT.

This clone appeared a single time. This sequence joins TRBV5-1 and TRBJ2-5; D may be TRBD2 (7 bases). Germline V gene lookup returns CDR1 SGHRS and CDR2 YFSETQ. Trimming shortened V by 4 bases and J by 5 bases, and 18 bases separated the two germline ends. The CDR3 consists of 15 residues. The CDR3 sequence: CASSPIGGAGETQYF. CDR3 nucleotides: TGCGCCAGCAGCCCAATAGGGGGGGCAGGGGAGACCCAGTACTTC.

The chain joins TRBV3-1 (or the pseudogene TRBV3-2) to TRBJ1-1; D remains ambiguous. The CDR3 contains 15 residues. Germline V lookup: CDR1 LGHDT, CDR2 YNNKEL (reference sequence). Deletions cut 0 bases from V and 1 base from J, with 9 bases between. In DNA, the CDR3 is TGTGCCAGCAGCCAAGAGGGAGGGTGGAACACTGAAGCTTTCTTT. It yields the protein CASSQEGGWNTEAFF.

The chain links TRBV28 to TRBJ2-4, with a weak D call TRBD2 (6 bases). There are 16 residues in the CDR3. Trimming pared 2 bases from V and 3 bases from J, leaving 14 bases between. CDR1 is MDHEN and CDR2 is SYDVKM in the germline V gene. CDR3: CASSLDRTGVKNIQYF. CDR3 nucleotides: TGTGCCAGCAGTTTAGACAGAACGGGGGTCAAAAACATTCAGTACTTC.

The chain combines TRBV9 with TRBJ2-2; no firm D call. Germline CDR1 and CDR2: SGDLS and YYNGEE. The CDR3 totals 13 residues. V lost 4 bases and J lost 4, with 8 bases in between. Written as DNA, the CDR3 is TGTGCCAGCAGCACTGGTCCCACCGGGGAGCTGTTTTTT. This gives the protein CASSTGPTGELFF.

The chain links TRBV6-1 to TRBJ1-6, with 9 bases fitting TRBD1. Germline assignment: CDR1 MNHNS and CDR2 SASEGT. The CDR3 extends over 15 amino acids. J lost 9 bases, V lost 3 bases, and 6 bases had no gene match. In DNA, the CDR3 is TGTGCCAGCAGTGAGGCCACAGGGGGCGGTTCACCCCTCCACTTT. Residues: CASSEATGGGSPLHF.

The CDR3 nucleotides read TGCGCCAGCAGCTTGGATAATAATTCACCCCTCCACTTT. It yields the protein CASSLDNNSPLHF. V and J are TRBV5-1 and TRBJ1-6; D gene uncertain. From germline, CDR1 is SGHRS and CDR2 YFSETQ. Trimming took off 0 bases at V and 5 bases at J, with 3 bases between the two ends. This CDR3 is built from 13 residues.

The chain is built from TRBV19 and TRBJ1-5; D uncertain. The V and J ends lost 1 base and 2 bases respectively, with 12 bases between them. This CDR3 has 16 residues. Looked up from germline, CDR1 is LNHDA and CDR2 is SQIVND (reference sequence). The CDR3 region has the DNA TGTGCCAGTAGTATAGCGTGGCGGGCAGGCAATCAGCCCCAGCATTTT. Translating it yields CASSIAWRAGNQPQHF.

This chain joins TRBV4-2 and TRBJ1-5, with 7 bases fitting TRBD1. The J segment lost 2 bases and the V segment lost 0 bases, leaving 16 bases of the junction unmatched. In germline, CDR1 is LGHNA, CDR2 YNFKEQ. CDR3 size: 20 residues. DNA of the CDR3: TGTGCCAGCAGCCAAGATCCGGCAGGGGGTAGTTTTCGCGGCAATCAGCCCCAGCATTTT. Protein product: CASSQDPAGGSFRGNQPQHF.

The chain is built from TRBV15 and TRBJ1-2; D is perhaps TRBD1 (5 bases). V dropped 1 base and J dropped 4 bases, with 13 bases sitting between them. This CDR3 has 15 amino acids. The V gene's germline CDR1 is LNHNV and CDR2 YYDKDF (reference sequence). The CDR3 DNA is TGTGCCACCAGCAGAGGGCAGGGACTCGGCTATGGCTACACCTTC. It is translated as CATSRGQGLGYGYTF.

This sequence joins TRBV14 and TRBJ1-1; TRBD1 agrees at 9 bases. The germline CDR1 and CDR2 sequences are SGHDN and FVKESK. The CDR3 spans 17 residues. J lost 5 bases, V lost 2 bases, and 12 bases had no gene match. This CDR3 reads CASSQTLAGTGTTEAFF. The DNA of the CDR3 is TGTGCCAGCAGCCAAACGCTAGCAGGGACAGGGACGACTGAAGCTTTCTTT.

Comment on this clone: Germline is not matched at one junction end, which may reflect a read error. The chain employs TRBV6-2 or TRBV6-3 and TRBJ2-2; tentatively, D is TRBD2 (6 bases). Germline CDR1 is MNHEY and CDR2 is SVGEGT. The length of the CDR3 is 16 residues. CDR3 sequence (DNA): TGTGCCAGCAGTCACTCCGGGACTCTACGGCCCGGGGAGCTGTTTTTT. It codes for CASSHSGTLRPGELFF.

V and J are TRBV6-5 and TRBJ1-2, with D possibly TRBD1 on 6 matching bases. The CDR3 is 14 amino acids. The V end lost 4 bases, the J end lost 8 bases, and 17 bases lay between the germline ends. Germline CDR1 and CDR2: MNHEY and SVGAGI. CDR3 DNA: TGTGCCAGCAGTTCTACTACAGGGTCTCGAGGCTACACCTTC. Translating gives CASSSTTGSRGYTF.

Here the CDR3 reads CASSIQGREAFF. In DNA form, the CDR3 reads TGTGCCAGTAGTATTCAGGGGAGAGAAGCTTTCTTT. This chain joins TRBV19 and TRBJ1-1; possible D gene TRBD1, 6 bases. CDR1 and CDR2 from the germline V gene are LNHDA and SQIVND (reference sequence). CDR3 length: 12 residues. V was shortened by 3 bases and J by 8 bases, with 10 bases between the two germline ends.

J is TRBJ2-1 and V is TRBV29-1; 7 bases align to TRBD1. The J segment lost 7 bases and the V segment lost 6 bases, leaving 9 bases of the junction unmatched. From germline, CDR1 is SQVTM and CDR2 ANQGSEA. The CDR3 is made up of 13 amino acids. CDR3 sequence: CSVDGTVRNEQFF. CDR3 coding DNA: TGCAGCGTGGATGGGACAGTTCGAAATGAGCAGTTCTTC.

The chain joins TRBV6-5 to TRBJ1-2, with a possible D match to TRBD1 (6 bases). The CDR3 spans 14 residues. Germline-derived CDR1 and CDR2 are MNHEY and SVGAGI. This CDR3 is CALLPGTNSYGYTF. The CDR3 DNA reads as TGTGCTCTCCTCCCAGGGACAAACTCCTATGGCTACACCTTC.

V gene TRBV3-1 (or the pseudogene TRBV3-2) combines with J gene TRBJ2-7, with a tentative D call TRBD2 (5 bases). The V gene lost 3 bases and the J gene lost 5 bases, with 8 bases spanning the gap. Germline V gene data show CDR1 as LGHDT and CDR2 as YNNKEL (reference sequence). CDR3 size: 12 residues. This chain's CDR3 is CASSHREHEQYF. The CDR3 DNA reads TGTGCCAGCAGCCATCGGGAACACGAGCAGTACTTC.

This clone was found once. Likely a read error: the CDR3 ends without its conserved phenylalanine or tryptophan. The DNA is omitted, as the CDR3 cannot be located on it reliably, and the CDR3 follows TCRdb's listing. CDR3 sequence: CSARYGTGEVL. This chain joins TRBV20-1 and TRBJ2-7; the table's D call TRBD1 went unverified against the DNA. Both ends counted, the CDR3 spans 11 residues. Germline CDR1 is DFQATT and CDR2 is SNEGSKA (reference sequence).

V is TRBV5-5 and J is TRBJ1-2, with D perhaps TRBD1 (6 bases). In germline, CDR1 is SGHKS, CDR2 YYEKEE (reference sequence). The V and J ends lost 3 bases and 3 bases respectively, with 9 bases between them. The CDR3 has 13 amino acids. Here the CDR3 reads CASSSRQDYGYTF. The CDR3 DNA reads as TGTGCCAGCAGCTCACGACAGGACTATGGCTACACCTTC.

The genes are TRBV5-1 and TRBJ2-3, with D possibly matching TRBD2 (7 bases). Germline lookup yields CDR1 SGHRS and CDR2 YFSETQ. The CDR3 totals 15 residues. V lost 10 bases and J lost 6, with 24 bases in between. Written as DNA, the CDR3 is TGCGCCCGCTCGACGGTGGGGGGGGGCGAGGATACGCAGTATTTT. It yields the protein CARSTVGGGEDTQYF.

This clone was observed a few times. The chain recombines TRBV19 with TRBJ1-5; D unclear. The CDR3 extends over 16 amino acids. V dropped 1 base and J dropped 0 bases, with 10 bases sitting between them. Germline V lookup: CDR1 LNHDA, CDR2 SQIVND (reference sequence). The CDR3 region has the DNA TGTGCCAGTAGTATAGGTGGCAGTCTTAGCAATCAGCCCCAGCATTTT. The encoded protein is CASSIGGSLSNQPQHF.

The chain's CDR3 is CASSLVFDRGLETQYF. CDR3 coding DNA: TGTGCCAGCAGCTTGGTATTCGACAGGGGGCTAGAGACCCAGTACTTC. The chain links TRBV5-4 to TRBJ2-5; 10 bases agree with TRBD1. Per the germline V gene, CDR1 is SGHNT and CDR2 is YYREEE (reference sequence). Trimming removed 0 bases from V and 4 bases from J; junction bases left unmatched: 6. This CDR3 region has 16 residues.

The chain employs TRBV4-1 and TRBJ1-1, with D unresolved. The V and J ends lost 4 bases and 3 bases respectively, with 12 bases between them. This CDR3 has 14 amino acids. The V gene's germline CDR1 is MGHRA and CDR2 YSYEKL. The CDR3 bases are TGCGCCAGCAGCCTTGTTCCGAGGGACACTGAAGCTTTCTTT. Its protein product is CASSLVPRDTEAFF.

This clone was seen just once. The V gene is TRBV5-1, the J gene TRBJ2-7; the D gene is possibly TRBD2 (5 bases). Germline CDR1 is SGHRS and CDR2 is YFSETQ. This CDR3 spans 15 amino acids. V lost 0 bases and J lost 0, with 10 bases in between. CDR3 nucleotide sequence: TGCGCCAGCAGCTTGGCCATAGGGAGCTCCTACGAGCAGTACTTC. Its protein product is CASSLAIGSSYEQYF.

This chain uses TRBV24-1 with TRBJ1-1, with 8 bases that match TRBD1. This CDR3 is 14 amino acids long. Trimming at V came to 6 bases and at J to 2 bases, leaving 4 bases not matched to a gene. Germline V gene lookup returns CDR1 KGHDR and CDR2 SFDVKD. The CDR3 DNA reads TGTGCCACCAGTAACAGGGGGATTAACACTGAAGCTTTCTTT. Protein: CATSNRGINTEAFF.

The V gene is TRBV6-1, the J gene TRBJ2-2; the D gene is possibly TRBD2 (5 bases). This CDR3 has 13 residues. The germline V gene encodes CDR1 MNHNS and CDR2 SASEGT. Trimming took 2 bases from V and 8 from J, leaving 9 bases between them. CDR3 loop: CASSEMRAGELFF. CDR3 in DNA: TGTGCCAGCAGTGAAATGAGGGCTGGGGAGCTGTTTTTT.

V usage is TRBV6-1 and J usage is TRBJ1-3, with 9 bases that match TRBD1. The CDR3 totals 16 residues. V lost 3 bases and J lost 4; bases outside the gene matches: 7. The V gene's germline CDR1 is MNHNS and CDR2 SASEGT. The CDR3 bases are TGTGCCAGCAGTGAGGGGGACAGGGTTGGAGGAAACACCATATATTTT. Amino acids: CASSEGDRVGGNTIYF.

The rearrangement links TRBV5-1 to TRBJ1-1, with 9 bases aligning to TRBD1. Germline loops: CDR1 SGHRS, CDR2 YFSETQ. Trimming at V came to 0 bases and at J to 1 base, leaving 10 bases not matched to a gene. The CDR3 extends over 18 amino acids. The CDR3 is CASSLGRDRAPPNTEAFF. Here the CDR3 DNA reads TGCGCCAGCAGCTTGGGTCGGGACAGGGCCCCCCCGAACACTGAAGCTTTCTTT.

This chain links TRBV3-1 (or the pseudogene TRBV3-2) with TRBJ1-2, with D perhaps matching TRBD1 (5 bases). Germline CDR1 is LGHDT and CDR2 is YNNKEL (reference sequence). The CDR3 loop spans 14 amino acids. V was cut by 2 bases and J by 4 bases, with 11 bases left in between. The CDR3 DNA sequence: TGTGCCAGCAGCCAAACCAGGGTAGGCTATGGCTACACCTTC. The encoded protein is CASSQTRVGYGYTF.

This clone was observed a single time. The genes are TRBV18 and TRBJ2-2, with D unresolved. Trimming removed 2 bases from V and 4 bases from J, with 8 bases in between. Germline assignment: CDR1 KGHSH and CDR2 LQKENI. The CDR3 sequence is 14 residues long. Written as DNA, the CDR3 is TGTGCCAGCTCACCAATAGCAGCCACCGGGGAGCTGTTTTTT. Residues: CASSPIAATGELFF. The complete variable domain, with remaining parts taken from reference TRBV18 and TRBJ2-2, reads NAGVMQNPRHLVRRRGQEARLRCSPMKGHSHVYWYRQLPEEGLKFMVYLQKENIIDESGMPKERFSAEFPKEGPSILRIQQVVRGDSAAYFCASSPIAATGELFFGEGSRLTVL.